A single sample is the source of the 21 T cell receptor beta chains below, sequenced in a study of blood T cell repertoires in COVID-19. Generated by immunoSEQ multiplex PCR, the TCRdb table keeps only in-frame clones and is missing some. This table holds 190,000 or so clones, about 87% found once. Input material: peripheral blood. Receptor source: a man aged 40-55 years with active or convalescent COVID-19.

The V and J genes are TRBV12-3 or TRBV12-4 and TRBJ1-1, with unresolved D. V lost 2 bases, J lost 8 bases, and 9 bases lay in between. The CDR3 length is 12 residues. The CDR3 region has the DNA TGTGCCAGCAGTTTAAGTGGGCCAGAAGCTTTCTTT. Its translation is CASSLSGPEAFF.

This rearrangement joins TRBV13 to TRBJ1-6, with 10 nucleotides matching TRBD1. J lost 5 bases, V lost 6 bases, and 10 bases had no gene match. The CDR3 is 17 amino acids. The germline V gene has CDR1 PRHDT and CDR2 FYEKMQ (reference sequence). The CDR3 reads CASRTTGQGGNNSPLHF. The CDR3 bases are TGTGCCAGCAGAACCACAGGACAGGGGGGAAATAATTCACCCCTCCACTTT.

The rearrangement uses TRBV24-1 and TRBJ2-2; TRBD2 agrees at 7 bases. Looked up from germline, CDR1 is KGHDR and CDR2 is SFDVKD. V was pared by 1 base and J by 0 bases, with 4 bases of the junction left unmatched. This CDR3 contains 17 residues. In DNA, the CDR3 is TGTGCCACCAGTGATTTAACTAGCGCCGCGAACACCGGGGAGCTGTTTTTT. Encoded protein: CATSDLTSAANTGELFF.

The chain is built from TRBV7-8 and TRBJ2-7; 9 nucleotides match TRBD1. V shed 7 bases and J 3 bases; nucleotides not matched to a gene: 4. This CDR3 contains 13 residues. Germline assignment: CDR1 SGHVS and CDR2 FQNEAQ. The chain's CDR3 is CASTPGQGYEQYF. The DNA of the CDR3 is TGTGCCAGCACCCCGGGACAGGGCTACGAGCAGTACTTC.

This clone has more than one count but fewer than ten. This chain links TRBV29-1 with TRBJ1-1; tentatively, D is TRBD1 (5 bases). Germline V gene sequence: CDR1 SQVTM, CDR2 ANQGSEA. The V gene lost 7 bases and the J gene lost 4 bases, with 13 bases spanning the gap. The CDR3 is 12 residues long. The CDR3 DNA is TGCAGCGCCGAAGAGCAGGGCACTGAAGCTTTCTTT. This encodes CSAEEQGTEAFF.

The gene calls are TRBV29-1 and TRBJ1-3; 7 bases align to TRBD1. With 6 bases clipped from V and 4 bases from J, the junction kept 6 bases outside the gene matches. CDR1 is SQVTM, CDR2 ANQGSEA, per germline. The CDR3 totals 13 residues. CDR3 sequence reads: CSVGRRGGNTIYF. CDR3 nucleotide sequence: TGCAGCGTGGGCCGCAGGGGGGGAAACACCATATATTTT.

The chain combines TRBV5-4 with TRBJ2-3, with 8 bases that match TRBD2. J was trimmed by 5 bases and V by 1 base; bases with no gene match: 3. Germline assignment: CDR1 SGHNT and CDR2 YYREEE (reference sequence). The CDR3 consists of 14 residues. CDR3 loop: CASSLSSGVDTQYF. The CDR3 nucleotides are TGTGCCAGCAGCTTGAGTAGCGGGGTAGATACGCAGTATTTT. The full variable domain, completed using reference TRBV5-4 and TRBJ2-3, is ETGVTQSPTHLIKTRGQQVTLRCSSQSGHNTVSWYQQALGQGPQFIFQYYREEENGRGNFPPRFSGLQFPNYSSELNVNALELDDSALYLCASSLSSGVDTQYFGPGTRLTVL.

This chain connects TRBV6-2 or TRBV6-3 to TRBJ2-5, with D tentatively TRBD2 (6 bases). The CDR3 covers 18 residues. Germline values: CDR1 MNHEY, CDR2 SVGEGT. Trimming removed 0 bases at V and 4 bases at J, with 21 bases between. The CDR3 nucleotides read TGTGCCAGCAGTTACTCACCCTCCGATACTAGCCTACGAGAGACCCAGTACTTC. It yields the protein CASSYSPSDTSLRETQYF.

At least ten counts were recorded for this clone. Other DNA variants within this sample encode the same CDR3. CDR3 nucleotides: TGTGCCAGCAGCTTGTGGGGACTCGACAATGAGCAGTTCTTC. Protein sequence: CASSLWGLDNEQFF. The chain links TRBV5-5 to TRBJ2-1; D might be TRBD2 (6 bases). Germline loops: CDR1 SGHKS, CDR2 YYEKEE (reference sequence). Trimming took off 1 base at V and 5 bases at J, with 10 bases between the two ends. This CDR3 region has 14 residues. Full variable domain (rest looked up from reference TRBV5-5 and TRBJ2-1): DAGVTQSPTHLIKTRGQQVTLRCSPISGHKSVSWYQQVLGQGPQFIFQYYEKEERGRGNFPDRFSARQFPNYSSELNVNALLLGDSALYLCASSLWGLDNEQFFGPGTRLTVL.

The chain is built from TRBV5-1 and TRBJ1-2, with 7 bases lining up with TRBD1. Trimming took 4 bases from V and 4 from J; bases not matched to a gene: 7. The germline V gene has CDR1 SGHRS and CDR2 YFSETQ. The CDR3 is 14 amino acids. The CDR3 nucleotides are TGCGCCAGCAGCATAGGGGACAGATCCTATGGCTACACCTTC. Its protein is CASSIGDRSYGYTF.

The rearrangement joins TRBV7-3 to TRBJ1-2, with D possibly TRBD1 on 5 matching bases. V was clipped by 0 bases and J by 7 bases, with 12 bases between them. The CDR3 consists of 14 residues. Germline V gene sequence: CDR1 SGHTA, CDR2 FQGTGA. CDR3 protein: CASSLTPGLGGYTF. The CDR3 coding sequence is TGTGCCAGCAGCTTAACCCCAGGGCTGGGTGGCTACACCTTC.

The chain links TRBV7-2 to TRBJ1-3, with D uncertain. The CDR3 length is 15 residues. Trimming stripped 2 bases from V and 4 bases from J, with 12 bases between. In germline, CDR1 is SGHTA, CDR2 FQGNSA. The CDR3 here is CASSLPLTRGNTIYF. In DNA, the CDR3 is TGTGCCAGCAGCTTACCGTTGACCAGGGGAAACACCATATATTTT.

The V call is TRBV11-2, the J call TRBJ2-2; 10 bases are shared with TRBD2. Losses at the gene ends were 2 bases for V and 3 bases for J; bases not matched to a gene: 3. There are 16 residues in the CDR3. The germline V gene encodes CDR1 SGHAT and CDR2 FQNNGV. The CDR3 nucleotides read TGTGCCAGCAGCTTAAGCGGGGGGGCCGACACCGGGGAGCTGTTTTTT. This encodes CASSLSGGADTGELFF.

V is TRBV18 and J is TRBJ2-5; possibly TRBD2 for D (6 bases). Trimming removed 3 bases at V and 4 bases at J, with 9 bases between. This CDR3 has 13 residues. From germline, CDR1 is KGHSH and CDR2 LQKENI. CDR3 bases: TGTGCCAGCTCACCGGAGGGGCGAGAGACCCAGTACTTC. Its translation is CASSPEGRETQYF.

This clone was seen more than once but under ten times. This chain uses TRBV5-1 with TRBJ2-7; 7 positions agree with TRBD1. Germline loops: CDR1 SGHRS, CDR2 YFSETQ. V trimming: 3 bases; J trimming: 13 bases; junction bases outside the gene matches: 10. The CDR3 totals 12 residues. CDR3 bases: TGCGCCAGCAGCTACGACAGGGAAGAGCTATACTTC. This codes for CASSYDREELYF.

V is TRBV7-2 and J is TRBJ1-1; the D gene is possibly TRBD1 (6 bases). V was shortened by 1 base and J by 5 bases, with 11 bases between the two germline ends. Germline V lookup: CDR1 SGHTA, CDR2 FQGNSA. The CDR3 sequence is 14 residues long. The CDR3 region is CASSLDYRETEAFF. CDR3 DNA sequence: TGTGCCAGCAGCTTAGACTACAGGGAGACTGAAGCTTTCTTT.

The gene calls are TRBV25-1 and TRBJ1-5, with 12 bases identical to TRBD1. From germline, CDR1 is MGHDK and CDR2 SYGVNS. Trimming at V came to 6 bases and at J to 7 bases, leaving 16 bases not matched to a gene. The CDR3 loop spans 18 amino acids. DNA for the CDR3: TGTGCCAGCAGCGGGGGCCCCGGGACAGGGGGCCGAGGGCAGCCCCAGCATTTT. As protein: CASSGGPGTGGRGQPQHF.

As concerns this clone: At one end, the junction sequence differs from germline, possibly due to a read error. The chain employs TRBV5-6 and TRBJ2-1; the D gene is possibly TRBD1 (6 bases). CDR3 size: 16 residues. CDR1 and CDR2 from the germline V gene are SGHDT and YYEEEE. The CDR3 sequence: CASTLVLRGSGGEQFF. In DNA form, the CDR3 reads TGTGCCAGCACCTTGGTATTGAGGGGGTCGGGCGGTGAGCAGTTCTTC.

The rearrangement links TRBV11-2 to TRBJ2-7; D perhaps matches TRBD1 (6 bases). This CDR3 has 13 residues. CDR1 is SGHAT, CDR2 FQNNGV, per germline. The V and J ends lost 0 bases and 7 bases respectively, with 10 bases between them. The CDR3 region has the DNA TGTGCCAGCAGCTTAGACTGGACAGCAGAGCAGTACTTC. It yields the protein CASSLDWTAEQYF.

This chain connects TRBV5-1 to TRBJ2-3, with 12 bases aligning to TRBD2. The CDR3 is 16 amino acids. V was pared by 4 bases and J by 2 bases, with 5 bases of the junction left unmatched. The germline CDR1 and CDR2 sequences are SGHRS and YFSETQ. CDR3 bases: TGCGCCAGCAGCATACTAGCGGGGGGCGTCACAGATACGCAGTATTTT. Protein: CASSILAGGVTDTQYF.

The CDR3 bases are TGTGCCAGCAGTTCGGACAGGCCTCCTCAGCCCCAGCATTTT. Translation: CASSSDRPPQPQHF. The chain uses TRBV6-5 and TRBJ1-5, with 7 bases lining up with TRBD1. This CDR3 spans 14 amino acids. With 4 bases clipped from V and 6 bases from J, the junction kept 6 bases outside the gene matches. In germline, CDR1 is MNHEY, CDR2 SVGAGI.